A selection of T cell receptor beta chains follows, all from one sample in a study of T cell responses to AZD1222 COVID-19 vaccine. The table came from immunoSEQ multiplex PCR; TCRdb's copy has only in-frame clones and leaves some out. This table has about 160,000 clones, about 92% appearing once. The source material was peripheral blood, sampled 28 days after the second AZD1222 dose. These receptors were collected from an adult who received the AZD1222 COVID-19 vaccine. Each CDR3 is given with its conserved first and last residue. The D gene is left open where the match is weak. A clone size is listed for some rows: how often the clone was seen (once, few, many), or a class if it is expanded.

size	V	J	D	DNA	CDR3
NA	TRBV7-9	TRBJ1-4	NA	TGTGCCAGCAGCTCTGACGCTGGTGGGGGCGAAAAACTGTTTTTT	CASSSDAGGGEKLFF
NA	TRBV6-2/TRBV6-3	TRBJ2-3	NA	TGTGCCAGCAGCCGGCCTGGTTACACAGATACGCAGTATTTT	CASSRPGYTDTQYF
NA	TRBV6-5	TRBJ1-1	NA	TGTGCCAGCAGTTACCGTCGGATAAGGGGGACTGAAGCTTTCTTT	CASSYRRIRGTEAFF
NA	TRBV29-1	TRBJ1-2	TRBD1	TGCAGCGTCGGTACAGGGGGCGCGGGAGGCTACACCTTC	CSVGTGGAGGYTF
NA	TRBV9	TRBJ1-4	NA	TGTGCCAGCAGCGTTATGGGCACAGGTGAAAAACTGTTTTTT	CASSVMGTGEKLFF
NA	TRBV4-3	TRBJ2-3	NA	TGCGCCAGCAGCCAAGATTCGGGGGTGGGACTCACAGATACGCAGTATTTT	CASSQDSGVGLTDTQYF
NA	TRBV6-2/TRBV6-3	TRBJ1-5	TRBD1	TGTGCCAGCAGTTACGGGACAGGGCACAATCAGCCCCAGCATTTT	CASSYGTGHNQPQHF
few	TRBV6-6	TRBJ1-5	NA	TGTGCCAGCAGCCCTCAACAGATTAGCAATCAGCCCCAGCATTTT	CASSPQQISNQPQHF
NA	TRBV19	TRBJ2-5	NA	TGTGCCAGTAGTATGGGGGAGAAAGAGACCCAGTACTTC	CASSMGEKETQYF
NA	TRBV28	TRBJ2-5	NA	TGTGCCAGCAGTACACCGACTAGTTGGGCAGAGACCCAGTACTTC	CASSTPTSWAETQYF
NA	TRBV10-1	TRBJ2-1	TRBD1	TGCGCCAGCAGTAGACAGGGGGCGTTCTCCTACAATGAGCAGTTCTTC	CASSRQGAFSYNEQFF
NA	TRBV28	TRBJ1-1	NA	TGTGCCAGCAGTTTGAGGGGCCCCCCTGAAGCTTTCTTT	CASSLRGPPEAFF
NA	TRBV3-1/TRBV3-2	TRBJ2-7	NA	TGTGCCAGCAGGCATACGGGGACGGACCCCTACGAGCAGTACTTC	CASRHTGTDPYEQYF
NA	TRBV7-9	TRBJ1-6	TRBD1	TGTGCCAGCAGCTCCCTCTACAGGGGGCGGAATTCACCCCTCCACTTT	CASSSLYRGRNSPLHF
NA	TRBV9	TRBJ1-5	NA	TGTGCCAGCAGCAAGGGCCCCAATCAGCCCCAGCATTTT	CASSKGPNQPQHF
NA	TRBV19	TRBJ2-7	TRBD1	TGTGCCAGTAATGACAGGGTAAACGAGCAGTACTTC	CASNDRVNEQYF
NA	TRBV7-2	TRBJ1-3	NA	TGTGCCAGCAGCTCAGCGGACCGGAGCTCTGGAAACACCATATATTTT	CASSSADRSSGNTIYF
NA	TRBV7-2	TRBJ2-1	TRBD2	TGTGCCAGCAGCCAAGCGGGGTATGAGCAGTTCTTC	CASSQAGYEQFF
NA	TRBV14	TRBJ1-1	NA	TGTGCCAGCAGCCAACAGGGGTACACTGAAGCTTTCTTT	CASSQQGYTEAFF
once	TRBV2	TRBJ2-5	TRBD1	TGTGCCAGCAGCCGGGACAGGGGTGGGGAAGAGACCCAGTACTTC	CASSRDRGGEETQYF
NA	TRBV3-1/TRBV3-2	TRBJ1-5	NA	TGTGCCAGCAGCCTCGGGAGTTATAGCAATCAGCCCCAGCATTTT	CASSLGSYSNQPQHF
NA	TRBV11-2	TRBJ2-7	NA	TGTGCCAGCAGCTTAGATCGAGAGGGGGGGCGCTACGAGCAGTACTTC	CASSLDREGGRYEQYF
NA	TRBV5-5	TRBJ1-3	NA	TGTGCCAGCAGCTTGGCCCATCGGCAGGGGAGAAACACCATATATTTT	CASSLAHRQGRNTIYF
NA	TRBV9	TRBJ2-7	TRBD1	TGTGCCAGCAGCGCGACAGGGGGCCTCTCCTACGAGCAGTACTTC	CASSATGGLSYEQYF
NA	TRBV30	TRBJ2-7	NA	TGTGCCTGGAGCGTGCGGGGGCTCTACGGCGAGCAGTACTTC	CAWSVRGLYGEQYF
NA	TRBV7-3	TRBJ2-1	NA	TGTGCCAGCGGGGGCTCCTACAATGAGCAGTTCTTC	CASGGSYNEQFF
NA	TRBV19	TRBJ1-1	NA	TGTGCCAGTAGCCCGTTTTGGGTACTGAACACTGAAGCTTTCTTT	CASSPFWVLNTEAFF
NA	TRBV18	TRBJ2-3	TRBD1	TGTGCCAGCTCCCTGACTAGGGACAGGGTCGCAGATACGCAGTATTTT	CASSLTRDRVADTQYF
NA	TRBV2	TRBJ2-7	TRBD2	TGTGCCAGCAAAAGACTAGCGGGAGCCTACGAGCAGTACTTC	CASKRLAGAYEQYF
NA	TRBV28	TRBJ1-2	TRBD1	TGTGCCAGCAGAAAGACAGGGGGCAACTATGGCTACACCTTC	CASRKTGGNYGYTF
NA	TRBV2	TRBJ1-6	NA	TGTGCCAGCAGTGAAGGGGGATTGTCGGAGTCACCCCTCCACTTT	CASSEGGLSESPLHF
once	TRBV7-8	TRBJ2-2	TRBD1	TGTGCCAGCAGCCGAGAGACAGGGACCGGGGAGCTGTTTTTT	CASSRETGTGELFF
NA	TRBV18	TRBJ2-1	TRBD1	TGTGCCAGCTCTGTACAGGGGGCCTACAATGAGCAGTTCTTC	CASSVQGAYNEQFF
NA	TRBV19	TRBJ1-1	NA	TGTGCCAGCTCAACCGGGACCTCAAAGAGGAACACTGAAGCTTTCTTT	CASSTGTSKRNTEAFF
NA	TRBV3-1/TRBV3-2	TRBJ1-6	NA	TGTGCCAGCAGCCCCCGCGGGGCAGGGAATAATTCACCCCTCCACTTT	CASSPRGAGNNSPLHF
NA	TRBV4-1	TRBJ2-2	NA	TGCGCCAGCAGCCTAGCCAGAAGACGTACGAACACCGGGGAGCTGTTTTTT	CASSLARRRTNTGELFF
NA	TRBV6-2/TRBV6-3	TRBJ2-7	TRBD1	TGTGCCAGCAGTTACTTTTTTCGGGGACAGGGTCTCTTCGAGCAGTACTTC	CASSYFFRGQGLFEQYF
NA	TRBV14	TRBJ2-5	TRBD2	TGTGCCAGCAGCCAAGGCCTATTAGCGGGTAGAATGGAGACCCAGTACTTC	CASSQGLLAGRMETQYF
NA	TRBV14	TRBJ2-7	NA	TGTGCCAGCAGCCAAGGGGGATACTCCTACGAGCAGTACTTC	CASSQGGYSYEQYF
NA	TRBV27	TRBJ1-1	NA	TGTGCCAGCAGTCTCCGGGACGCCCGGAGGACTGAAGCTTTCTTT	CASSLRDARRTEAFF
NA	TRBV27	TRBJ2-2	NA	TGTGCCAGCAGTCTCCTAAGCGCGGGTGTCACCGGGGAGCTGTTTTTT	CASSLLSAGVTGELFF
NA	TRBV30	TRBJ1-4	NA	TGTGCCTGGAGTACCCGGGCGAACGAAAAACTGTTTTTT	CAWSTRANEKLFF
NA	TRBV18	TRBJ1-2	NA	TGTGCCAGCTCACCGGAGGGTACAGCTGGCTACACCTTC	CASSPEGTAGYTF
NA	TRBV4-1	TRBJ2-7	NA	TGCGCCAGCAGCCAAGCGTCGGAGACTACCTACGAGCAGTACTTC	CASSQASETTYEQYF
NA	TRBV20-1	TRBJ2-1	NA	TGCAGTCGCGACTACCACAATGAGCAGTTCTTC	CSRDYHNEQFF
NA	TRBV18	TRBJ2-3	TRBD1	TGTGCCAGCTCACACAACAGGGGTCTCGGCACAGATACGCAGTATTTT	CASSHNRGLGTDTQYF
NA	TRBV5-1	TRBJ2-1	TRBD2	TGCGCCAGCAGCTTGAGTGGGGGCCCCAAAGGGACTAGCGGGAGGGCCGTTATCGCACACGAGCAGTTCTTC	CASSLSGGPKGTSGRAVIAHEQFF
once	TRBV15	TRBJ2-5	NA	TGTGCCACCAGCCACAGGGAGTACCAAGAGACCCAGTACTTC	CATSHREYQETQYF
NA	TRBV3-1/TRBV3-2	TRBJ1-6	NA	TGTGCCAGCAGCCCCCGTTTCCGGGCTCATAATTCACCCCTCCACTTT	CASSPRFRAHNSPLHF
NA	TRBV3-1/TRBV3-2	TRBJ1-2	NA	TGTGCCAGCAGCTACCCAGGGGCTGAAGGCTACACCTTC	CASSYPGAEGYTF
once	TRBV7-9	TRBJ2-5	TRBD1	TGTGCCAGCAGCAAGCAACAGGGGGCTTGGAAAGAGACCCAGTACTTC	CASSKQQGAWKETQYF
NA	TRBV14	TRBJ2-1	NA	TGTGCCAGCAGCCAAGATCTTCGGGGAAACTTACACAACAATGAGCAGTTCTTC	CASSQDLRGNLHNNEQFF